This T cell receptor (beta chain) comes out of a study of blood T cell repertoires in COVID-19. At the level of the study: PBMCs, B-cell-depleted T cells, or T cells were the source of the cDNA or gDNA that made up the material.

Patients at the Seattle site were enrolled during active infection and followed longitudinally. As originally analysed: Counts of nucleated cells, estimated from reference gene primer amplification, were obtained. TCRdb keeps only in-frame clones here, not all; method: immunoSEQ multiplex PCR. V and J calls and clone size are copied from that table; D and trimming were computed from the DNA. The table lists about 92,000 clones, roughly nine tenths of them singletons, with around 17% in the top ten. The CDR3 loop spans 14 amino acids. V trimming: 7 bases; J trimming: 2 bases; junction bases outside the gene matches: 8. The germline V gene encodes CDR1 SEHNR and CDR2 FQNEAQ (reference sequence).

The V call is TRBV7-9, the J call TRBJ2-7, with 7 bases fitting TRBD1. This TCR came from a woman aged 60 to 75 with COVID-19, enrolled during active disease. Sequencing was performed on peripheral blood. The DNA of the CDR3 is TGTGCCAGCACCCAGGGGGTCGCGCCCTACGAGCAGTACTTC. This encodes CASTQGVAPYEQYF.